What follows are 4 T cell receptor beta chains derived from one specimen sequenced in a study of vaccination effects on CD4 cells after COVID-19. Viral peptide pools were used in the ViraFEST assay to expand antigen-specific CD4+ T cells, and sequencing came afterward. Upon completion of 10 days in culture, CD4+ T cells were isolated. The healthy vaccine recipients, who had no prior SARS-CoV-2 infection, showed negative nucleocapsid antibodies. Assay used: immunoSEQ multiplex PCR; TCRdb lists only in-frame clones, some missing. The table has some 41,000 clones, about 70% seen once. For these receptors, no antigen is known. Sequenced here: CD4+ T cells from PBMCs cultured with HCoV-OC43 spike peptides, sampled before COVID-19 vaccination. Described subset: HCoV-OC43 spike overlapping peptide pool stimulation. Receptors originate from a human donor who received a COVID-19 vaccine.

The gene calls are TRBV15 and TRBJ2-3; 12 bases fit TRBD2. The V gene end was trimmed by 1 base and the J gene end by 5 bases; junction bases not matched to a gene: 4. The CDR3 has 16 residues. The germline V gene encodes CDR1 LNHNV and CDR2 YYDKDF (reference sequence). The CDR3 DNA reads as TGTGCCACCAGCAGAGGGACTAGCGGGGCTGGAGATACGCAGTATTTT. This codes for CATSRGTSGAGDTQYF.

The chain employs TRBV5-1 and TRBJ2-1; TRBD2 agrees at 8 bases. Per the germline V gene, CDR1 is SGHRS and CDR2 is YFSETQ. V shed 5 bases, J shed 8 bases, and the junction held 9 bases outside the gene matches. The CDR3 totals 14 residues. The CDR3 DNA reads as TGCGCCAGCAGTGGACTAGCCGCGGTAGATGAGCAGTTCTTC. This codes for CASSGLAAVDEQFF. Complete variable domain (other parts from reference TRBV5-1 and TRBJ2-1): KAGVTQTPRYLIKTRGQQVTLSCSPISGHRSVSWYQQTPGQGLQFLFEYFSETQRNKGNFPGRFSGRQFSNSRSEMNVSTLELGDSALYLCASSGLAAVDEQFFGPGTRLTVL.

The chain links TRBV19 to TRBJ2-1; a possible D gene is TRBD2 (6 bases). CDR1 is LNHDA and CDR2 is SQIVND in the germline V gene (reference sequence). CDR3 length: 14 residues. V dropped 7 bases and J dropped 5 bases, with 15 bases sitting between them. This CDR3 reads CASTSLGGNNEQFF. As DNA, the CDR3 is TGTGCCAGTACCTCCTTGGGGGGAAACAATGAGCAGTTCTTC.

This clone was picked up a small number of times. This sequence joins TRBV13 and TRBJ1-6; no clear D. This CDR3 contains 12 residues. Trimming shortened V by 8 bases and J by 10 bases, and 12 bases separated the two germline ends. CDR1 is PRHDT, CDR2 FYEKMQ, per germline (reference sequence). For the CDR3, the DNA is TGTGCCAGCCGATTCCGCAGCTCACCCCTCCACTTT. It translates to CASRFRSSPLHF.